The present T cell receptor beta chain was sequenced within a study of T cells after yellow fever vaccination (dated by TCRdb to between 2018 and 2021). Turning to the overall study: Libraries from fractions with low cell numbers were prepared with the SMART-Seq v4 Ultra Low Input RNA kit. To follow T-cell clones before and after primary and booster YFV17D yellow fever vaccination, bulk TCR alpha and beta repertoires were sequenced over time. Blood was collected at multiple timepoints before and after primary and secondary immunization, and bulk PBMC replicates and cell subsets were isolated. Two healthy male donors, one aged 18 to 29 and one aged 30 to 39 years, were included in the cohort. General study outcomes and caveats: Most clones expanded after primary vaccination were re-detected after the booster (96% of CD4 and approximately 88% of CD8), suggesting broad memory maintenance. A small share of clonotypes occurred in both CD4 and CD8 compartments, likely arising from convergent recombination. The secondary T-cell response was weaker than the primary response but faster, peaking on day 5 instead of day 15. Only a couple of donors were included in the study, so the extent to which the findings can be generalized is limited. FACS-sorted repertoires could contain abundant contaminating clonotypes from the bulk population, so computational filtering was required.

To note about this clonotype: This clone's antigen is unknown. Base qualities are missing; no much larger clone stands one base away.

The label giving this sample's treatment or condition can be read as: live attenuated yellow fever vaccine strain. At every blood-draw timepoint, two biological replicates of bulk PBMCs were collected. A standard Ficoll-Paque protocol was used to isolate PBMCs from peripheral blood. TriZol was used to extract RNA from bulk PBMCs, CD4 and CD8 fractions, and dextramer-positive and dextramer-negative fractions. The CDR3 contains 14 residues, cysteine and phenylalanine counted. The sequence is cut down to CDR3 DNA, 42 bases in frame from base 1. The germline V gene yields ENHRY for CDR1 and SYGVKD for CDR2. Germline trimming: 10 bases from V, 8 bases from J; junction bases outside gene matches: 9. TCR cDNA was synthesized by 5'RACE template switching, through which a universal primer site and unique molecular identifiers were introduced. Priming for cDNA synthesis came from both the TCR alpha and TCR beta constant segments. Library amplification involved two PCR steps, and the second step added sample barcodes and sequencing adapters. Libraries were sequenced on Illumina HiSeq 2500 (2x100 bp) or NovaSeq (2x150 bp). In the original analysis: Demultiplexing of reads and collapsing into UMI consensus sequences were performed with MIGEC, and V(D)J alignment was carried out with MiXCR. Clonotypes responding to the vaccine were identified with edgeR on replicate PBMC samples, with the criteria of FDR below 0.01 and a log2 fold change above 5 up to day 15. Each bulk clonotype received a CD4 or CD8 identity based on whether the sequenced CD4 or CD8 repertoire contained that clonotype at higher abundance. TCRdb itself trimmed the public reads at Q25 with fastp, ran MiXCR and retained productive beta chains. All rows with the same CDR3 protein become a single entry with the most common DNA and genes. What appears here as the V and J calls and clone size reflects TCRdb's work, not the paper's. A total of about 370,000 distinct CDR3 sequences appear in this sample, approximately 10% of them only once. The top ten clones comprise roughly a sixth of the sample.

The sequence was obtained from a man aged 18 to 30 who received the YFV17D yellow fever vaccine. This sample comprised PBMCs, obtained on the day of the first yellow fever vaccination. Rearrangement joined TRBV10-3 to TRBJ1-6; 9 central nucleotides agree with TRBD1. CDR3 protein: CATTDRGTDSPLHF. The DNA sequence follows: TGTGCCACCACCGACAGGGGGACGGATTCACCCCTCCACTTT.